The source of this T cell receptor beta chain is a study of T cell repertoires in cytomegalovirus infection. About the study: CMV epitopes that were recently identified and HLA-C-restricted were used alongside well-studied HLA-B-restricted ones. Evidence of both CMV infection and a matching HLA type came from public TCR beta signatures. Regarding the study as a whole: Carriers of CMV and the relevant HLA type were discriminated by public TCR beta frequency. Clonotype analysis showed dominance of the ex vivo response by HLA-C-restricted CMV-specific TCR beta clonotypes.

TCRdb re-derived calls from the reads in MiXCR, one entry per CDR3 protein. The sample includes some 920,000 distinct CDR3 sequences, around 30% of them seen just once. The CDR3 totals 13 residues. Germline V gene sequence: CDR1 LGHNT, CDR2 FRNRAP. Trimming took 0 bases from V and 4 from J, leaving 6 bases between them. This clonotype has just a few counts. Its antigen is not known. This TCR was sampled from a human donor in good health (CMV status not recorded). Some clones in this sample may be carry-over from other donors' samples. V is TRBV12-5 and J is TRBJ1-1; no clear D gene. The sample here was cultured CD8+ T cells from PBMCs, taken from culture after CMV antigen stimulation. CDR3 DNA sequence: TGTGCTAGTGGTTTGGTACCGAGCACTGAAGCTTTCTTT. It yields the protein CASGLVPSTEAFF.